The rows below give T cell receptor beta chains drawn from one sample of a study of radiation and T cells in renal cell carcinoma. Sequencing used immunoSEQ multiplex PCR; TCRdb keeps in-frame clones, though not all of them. The sample comprises about 78,000 clones, approximately 90% of which are singletons, and 5% to 7.5% rests with the top ten. Specimen: blood, collected from a patient whose treatment included radiotherapy and nephrectomy. These receptors all come from a woman in her 70s with renal cell carcinoma. Both conserved end residues are part of each CDR3. A D gene is named only where the DNA matches it firmly. Rows may omit the clone size; those that give it use once, few, many or a size class.

d_gene: .; j_gene: TRBJ1-5; v_gene: TRBV7-2; abundance: .; CDR3aa: CASTPHRGQPQHF; CDR3nt: TGTGCCAGCACCCCACATAGGGGGCAGCCCCAGCATTTT
d_gene: TRBD1; j_gene: TRBJ1-5; v_gene: TRBV28; abundance: .; CDR3aa: CASSSGGRIGNQPQHF; CDR3nt: TGTGCCAGCAGTTCAGGGGGCAGAATAGGCAATCAGCCCCAGCATTTT
d_gene: .; j_gene: TRBJ1-4; v_gene: TRBV2; abundance: once; CDR3aa: CASKVPLRGQSEKLFF; CDR3nt: TGTGCCAGCAAAGTACCCCTCAGGGGCCAGTCTGAAAAACTGTTTTTT
d_gene: TRBD1; j_gene: TRBJ2-3; v_gene: TRBV28; abundance: .; CDR3aa: CASRGQTDTQYF; CDR3nt: TGTGCCAGCAGGGGACAGACAGATACGCAGTATTTT
d_gene: TRBD1; j_gene: TRBJ2-4; v_gene: TRBV11-3; abundance: .; CDR3aa: CASSLTSRQGAAKNIQYF; CDR3nt: TGTGCCAGCAGCCTCACCTCCCGACAGGGGGCGGCCAAAAACATTCAGTACTTC
d_gene: TRBD2; j_gene: TRBJ2-7; v_gene: TRBV19; abundance: once; CDR3aa: CASSGGARSEQYF; CDR3nt: TGTGCCAGCTCGGGGGGGGCGCGGAGCGAGCAGTACTTC
d_gene: .; j_gene: TRBJ1-5; v_gene: TRBV5-6; abundance: .; CDR3aa: CASSLASNQPQHF; CDR3nt: TGTGCCAGCAGCTTGGCCAGCAATCAGCCCCAGCATTTT
d_gene: .; j_gene: TRBJ1-2; v_gene: TRBV5-1; abundance: .; CDR3aa: CASSLAGDYGYTF; CDR3nt: TGCGCCAGCAGCTTGGCGGGGGATTATGGCTACACCTTC
d_gene: .; j_gene: TRBJ2-3; v_gene: TRBV10-3; abundance: .; CDR3aa: CAISESGDTQYF; CDR3nt: TGTGCCATCAGTGAGTCGGGAGATACGCAGTATTTT
d_gene: .; j_gene: TRBJ2-3; v_gene: TRBV27; abundance: .; CDR3aa: CASSPFGAASTDTQYF; CDR3nt: TGTGCCAGCAGTCCGTTTGGAGCGGCTAGCACAGATACGCAGTATTTT
d_gene: TRBD1; j_gene: TRBJ1-6; v_gene: TRBV27; abundance: .; CDR3aa: CASSLSRGRSPLHF; CDR3nt: TGTGCCAGCAGTTTATCCAGGGGGCGTTCACCCCTCCACTTT
d_gene: .; j_gene: TRBJ1-1; v_gene: TRBV7-2; abundance: once; CDR3aa: CASSPVRGAEAFF; CDR3nt: TGTGCCAGCAGCCCAGTGAGAGGGGCTGAAGCTTTCTTT
d_gene: .; j_gene: TRBJ1-1; v_gene: TRBV30; abundance: few; CDR3aa: CAWNSGEREAFF; CDR3nt: TGTGCCTGGAACAGCGGGGAAAGGGAAGCTTTCTTT
d_gene: .; j_gene: TRBJ1-4; v_gene: TRBV28; abundance: .; CDR3aa: CASSPRLGGNEKLFF; CDR3nt: TGTGCCAGCAGTCCCCGTTTAGGGGGAAATGAAAAACTGTTTTTT
d_gene: .; j_gene: TRBJ1-1; v_gene: TRBV5-5; abundance: once; CDR3aa: CASSRGGDTEAFF; CDR3nt: TGTGCCAGCAGCAGGGGGGGTGACACTGAAGCTTTCTTT
d_gene: TRBD1; j_gene: TRBJ2-7; v_gene: TRBV11-3; abundance: .; CDR3aa: CASSWGQGASEQYF; CDR3nt: TGTGCCAGCAGCTGGGGACAGGGGGCGTCTGAGCAGTACTTC
d_gene: .; j_gene: TRBJ1-2; v_gene: TRBV6-1; abundance: few; CDR3aa: CASSESVYGYTF; CDR3nt: TGTGCCAGCAGTGAATCTGTCTATGGCTACACCTTC
d_gene: .; j_gene: TRBJ2-7; v_gene: TRBV6-5; abundance: .; CDR3aa: CASSRTPQYSASDF; CDR3nt: TGTGCCAGCAGCCGCACACCGCAATACAGTGCCTCCGACTTC
d_gene: TRBD1; j_gene: TRBJ1-2; v_gene: TRBV30; abundance: .; CDR3aa: CAWSGQGAVAGYTF; CDR3nt: TGTGCCTGGAGTGGACAGGGGGCAGTTGCTGGCTACACCTTC
d_gene: .; j_gene: TRBJ2-7; v_gene: TRBV4-1; abundance: .; CDR3aa: CASSQAEAGGFYEQYF; CDR3nt: TGCGCCAGCAGCCAAGCCGAGGCAGGGGGGTTCTACGAGCAGTACTTC
d_gene: TRBD1; j_gene: TRBJ1-1; v_gene: TRBV6-6; abundance: .; CDR3aa: CASSITGVAWEAFF; CDR3nt: TGTGCCAGCAGTATCACAGGGGTCGCATGGGAAGCTTTCTTT
d_gene: .; j_gene: TRBJ1-2; v_gene: TRBV4-2; abundance: .; CDR3aa: CASTGGLTSYGYTF; CDR3nt: TGTGCCAGCACCGGGGGATTGACTAGCTATGGCTACACCTTC
d_gene: TRBD2; j_gene: TRBJ2-3; v_gene: TRBV5-1; abundance: .; CDR3aa: CASSSSGGVLRSTDTQYF; CDR3nt: TGCGCCAGCAGCTCTAGCGGGGGGGTCCTCCGTAGCACAGATACGCAGTATTTT
d_gene: .; j_gene: TRBJ1-5; v_gene: TRBV6-6; abundance: .; CDR3aa: CASSYSHSTENQPQHF; CDR3nt: TGTGCCAGCAGTTACTCCCACAGTACAGAAAATCAGCCCCAGCATTTT
d_gene: TRBD2; j_gene: TRBJ2-7; v_gene: TRBV30; abundance: .; CDR3aa: CAWSVSKRGLLSYEQYF; CDR3nt: TGTGCCTGGAGTGTATCTAAGCGGGGTCTCCTCTCCTACGAGCAGTACTTC
d_gene: .; j_gene: TRBJ1-2; v_gene: TRBV7-9; abundance: .; CDR3aa: CASSHFDTLNYGYTF; CDR3nt: TGTGCCAGCAGCCACTTCGACACGCTTAACTATGGCTACACCTTC
d_gene: .; j_gene: TRBJ1-5; v_gene: TRBV30; abundance: .; CDR3aa: CAWSVGLGRQAGQPQHF; CDR3nt: TGTGCCTGGAGTGTAGGATTGGGACGACAGGCTGGCCAGCCCCAGCATTTT
d_gene: .; j_gene: TRBJ1-1; v_gene: TRBV27; abundance: .; CDR3aa: CASSRRGLGTEAFF; CDR3nt: TGTGCCAGCAGTCGTAGGGGTTTGGGCACTGAAGCTTTCTTT
d_gene: .; j_gene: TRBJ2-1; v_gene: TRBV6-5; abundance: .; CDR3aa: CASSLGDFPYNEQFF; CDR3nt: TGTGCCAGCAGTTTAGGGGACTTCCCCTACAATGAGCAGTTCTTC
d_gene: .; j_gene: TRBJ1-2; v_gene: TRBV29-1; abundance: .; CDR3aa: CSVEGVLDGYTF; CDR3nt: TGCAGCGTCGAAGGGGTTTTGGATGGCTACACCTTC
d_gene: .; j_gene: TRBJ1-1; v_gene: TRBV19; abundance: .; CDR3aa: CASSIRDTPMNTEAFF; CDR3nt: TGTGCCAGTAGTATCCGGGACACCCCAATGAACACTGAAGCTTTCTTT
d_gene: .; j_gene: TRBJ2-2; v_gene: TRBV11-3; abundance: .; CDR3aa: CASSFGEAIDTGELFF; CDR3nt: TGTGCCAGCAGCTTCGGTGAAGCGATTGACACCGGGGAGCTGTTTTTT
d_gene: .; j_gene: TRBJ2-1; v_gene: TRBV19; abundance: .; CDR3aa: CASSMVQKINEQFF; CDR3nt: TGTGCCAGTAGTATGGTCCAAAAGATCAATGAGCAGTTCTTC
d_gene: .; j_gene: TRBJ2-6; v_gene: TRBV5-1; abundance: .; CDR3aa: CASSLTGSGANVLTF; CDR3nt: TGCGCCAGCAGCTTGACCGGGTCTGGGGCCAACGTCCTGACTTTC
d_gene: .; j_gene: TRBJ1-1; v_gene: TRBV6-1; abundance: once; CDR3aa: CASKRMHGNTEAFF; CDR3nt: TGTGCCAGCAAGCGTATGCACGGTAACACTGAAGCTTTCTTT
d_gene: .; j_gene: TRBJ1-6; v_gene: TRBV28; abundance: .; CDR3aa: CASSPPGGMTPLHF; CDR3nt: TGTGCCAGCAGTCCCCCCGGGGGGATGACACCCCTCCACTTT
d_gene: TRBD1; j_gene: TRBJ1-5; v_gene: TRBV5-1; abundance: .; CDR3aa: CASSENPGQGHQPQHF; CDR3nt: TGCGCCAGCAGCGAAAATCCGGGACAGGGTCATCAGCCCCAGCATTTT
d_gene: .; j_gene: TRBJ2-5; v_gene: TRBV7-2; abundance: .; CDR3aa: CASTARGQETQYF; CDR3nt: TGTGCCAGCACCGCCCGGGGGCAAGAGACCCAGTACTTC
d_gene: TRBD2; j_gene: TRBJ2-2; v_gene: TRBV7-8; abundance: .; CDR3aa: CASSLAASGGTGTGELFF; CDR3nt: TGTGCCAGCAGCTTAGCAGCTAGCGGGGGCACCGGGACCGGGGAGCTGTTTTTT
d_gene: TRBD2; j_gene: TRBJ2-3; v_gene: TRBV7-3; abundance: .; CDR3aa: CASSPGGAGDTQYF; CDR3nt: TGTGCCAGCAGCCCCGGGGGGGCCGGAGATACGCAGTATTTT
d_gene: TRBD2; j_gene: TRBJ2-7; v_gene: TRBV29-1; abundance: .; CDR3aa: CSVEDPGTSIYEQYF; CDR3nt: TGCAGCGTTGAAGATCCCGGGACTAGTATCTACGAGCAGTACTTC
d_gene: .; j_gene: TRBJ2-5; v_gene: TRBV29-1; abundance: .; CDR3aa: CSVAVRLQETQYF; CDR3nt: TGCAGCGTTGCAGTTCGGCTCCAAGAGACCCAGTACTTC